These 17 T cell receptor beta chains were sequenced from one sample in a study of human T cells and chemical hapten exposure. TCRdb re-called the RACE reads with MiXCR, one entry per CDR3 protein. This sample has about 130,000 distinct CDR3 sequences, with around 8.3% found just once. The sample's time point: healthy volunteer bleed at 2 weeks. From whole blood left unfractionated, total RNA was extracted. Material for sequencing was whole blood. Every receptor here comes from a male donor in good health. Some clones in this sample may be carry-over from other donors' samples.

This clonotype was picked up many times. J is TRBJ2-3 and V is TRBV27; 9 nucleotides align to TRBD2. This CDR3 has 15 residues. CDR1 MNHEY and CDR2 SMNVEV come from the germline V gene (reference sequence). V trimming: 3 bases; J trimming: 4 bases; junction bases outside the gene matches: 5. The CDR3 sequence: CASSFLAGVSDTQYF. DNA for the CDR3: TGTGCCAGCAGTTTTTTAGCGGGAGTTTCAGATACGCAGTATTTT.

This clonotype was detected only a few times. The chain couples TRBV5-1 to TRBJ2-7; 8 bases are shared with TRBD2. J lost 5 bases, V lost 5 bases, and 9 bases had no gene match. The CDR3 is made up of 14 amino acids. Germline CDR1 SGHRS, CDR2 YFSETQ. The CDR3 coding sequence is TGCGCCAGCAGTAATGCGGGAGGATACCACGAGCAGTACTTC. Translating it yields CASSNAGGYHEQYF.

This clonotype was detected a few times. This chain connects TRBV7-6 to TRBJ2-6; 8 positions match TRBD2. CDR1 and CDR2 from the germline V gene are SGHVS and FNYEAQ. CDR3 length: 16 residues. V trimming: 4 bases; J trimming: 4 bases; junction bases outside the gene matches: 6. Here the CDR3 DNA reads TGTGCCAGCAGCTCTCGGGGGGGGGCCGGGGCCAACGTCCTGACTTTC. This encodes CASSSRGGAGANVLTF.

There are many counts of this clonotype. This chain connects TRBV5-4 to TRBJ2-6; tentative D call: TRBD1 (7 bases). The CDR3 spans 17 residues. CDR1 SGHNT and CDR2 YYREEE come from the germline V gene (reference sequence). Trimming took off 2 bases at V and 3 bases at J, with 15 bases between the two ends. The CDR3 here is CASSLRRGPGGANVLTF. DNA of the CDR3: TGTGCCAGCAGCTTAAGGAGGGGGCCTGGTGGGGCCAACGTCCTGACTTTC.

This clonotype was counted ten times or more. The chain carries TRBV7-8 and TRBJ2-7, with a tentative D call TRBD2 (5 bases). V was shortened by 2 bases and J by 4 bases, with 9 bases between the two germline ends. This CDR3 is built from 13 residues. CDR1 SGHVS and CDR2 FQNEAQ come from the germline V gene. CDR3 sequence reads: CASSLSTGYEQYF. In nucleotides, the CDR3 is TGTGCCAGCAGCTTAAGTACGGGGTACGAGCAGTACTTC.

The chain uses TRBV11-2 and TRBJ2-5; TRBD2 might be the D (6 bases). CDR3 size: 15 residues. Trimming took 5 bases from V and 2 from J, leaving 15 bases between them. Germline V gene lookup returns CDR1 SGHAT and CDR2 FQNNGV. CDR3 sequence: CASSPHGTAQETQYF. For the CDR3, the DNA is TGTGCCAGCAGCCCCCACGGGACTGCTCAAGAGACCCAGTACTTC. The full variable domain, rest sourced from reference TRBV11-2 and TRBJ2-5, is EAGVAQSPRYKIIEKRQSVAFWCNPISGHATLYWYQQILGQGPKLLIQFQNNGVVDDSQLPKDRFSAERLKGVDSTLKIQPAKLEDSAVYLCASSPHGTAQETQYFGPGTRLLVL.

The chain employs TRBV3-1 and TRBJ2-7; D might be TRBD1 (6 bases). Germline loops: CDR1 LGHDT, CDR2 YNNKEL (reference sequence). This CDR3 spans 15 amino acids. Trimming cost V 4 bases and J 3 bases, with 16 bases left between them. The CDR3 reads CASSRPGTRNYEQYF. CDR3 DNA sequence: TGTGCCAGCAGCCGTCCCGGGACACGAAACTACGAGCAGTACTTC.

The chain couples TRBV7-9 to TRBJ2-5, with 8 bases fitting TRBD1. CDR1 and CDR2 from the germline V gene are SEHNR and FQNEAQ (reference sequence). Trimming cost V 5 bases and J 4 bases; bases outside gene matches: 6. The CDR3 contains 14 residues. The CDR3 protein is CASSTTGGRETQYF. The CDR3 region has the DNA TGTGCCAGCAGCACTACAGGGGGGAGAGAGACCCAGTACTTC. The full variable domain, its missing parts supplied by reference TRBV7-9 and TRBJ2-5, is DTGVSQNPRHKITKRGQNVTFRCDPISEHNRLYWYRQTLGQGPEFLTYFQNEAQLEKSRLLSDRFSAERPKGSFSTLEIQRTEQGDSAMYLCASSTTGGRETQYFGPGTRLLVL.

The CDR3 bases are TGTGCCAGCTCGGGGAATCAGGGATCGGACATTCAGTACTTC. Amino acid sequence: CASSGNQGSDIQYF. This chain joins TRBV18 and TRBJ2-4; D is possibly TRBD1 (5 bases). Germline V CDR1 and CDR2: KGHSH, LQKENI. The CDR3 covers 14 residues. Trimming removed 6 bases at V and 8 bases at J, with 17 bases between.

The chain has TRBV4-3 and TRBJ2-1; the D is unclear. Germline CDR1 reads LGHNA; CDR2 reads YSLEER. The CDR3 is 16 residues long. V lost 1 base and J 1 base, leaving 11 bases between the germline ends. The CDR3 nucleotides read TGCGCCAGCAGCCAAGCCCATGGCCCATCCTACAATGAGCAGTTCTTC. This translates into CASSQAHGPSYNEQFF.

As to this clonotype: Possible read error: a much larger clone is one base away. V is TRBV5-1 and J is TRBJ2-3; D is possibly TRBD1 (5 bases). This CDR3 region has 13 residues. CDR1 and CDR2 (germline): SGHRS, YFSETQ. The CDR3 DNA sequence: TGCGCCAGCAGCGCGCGGAGACAGCATACGCACTATTTT. Its protein is CASSARRQHTHYF. The full variable domain, its missing parts supplied by reference TRBV5-1 and TRBJ2-3, is KAGVTQTPRYLIKTRGQQVTLSCSPISGHRSVSWYQQTPGQGLQFLFEYFSETQRNKGNFPGRFSGRQFSNSRSEMNVSTLELGDSALYLCASSARRQHTHYFGPGTRLTVL.

The chain uses TRBV6-5 and TRBJ2-3, with a possible D match to TRBD2 (6 bases). The V end was cut by 2 bases, the J end by 8 bases, with 14 bases between. The CDR3 loop spans 14 amino acids. CDR1 MNHEY and CDR2 SVGAGI come from the germline V gene. The CDR3 loop is CASSYDGRVGTQYF. The CDR3 nucleotides are TGTGCCAGCAGTTACGACGGGAGAGTGGGTACGCAGTATTTT.

J is TRBJ2-3 and V is TRBV14; D gene ambiguous. This CDR3 region has 15 residues. CDR1 and CDR2 (germline): SGHDN, FVKESK. Between the trimmed V and J ends, which lost 0 bases and 2 bases, there was a span of 9 bases. The CDR3 sequence is CASSQDLPLTDTQYF. The DNA of the CDR3 is TGTGCCAGCAGCCAAGATCTTCCCCTCACAGATACGCAGTATTTT.

This clonotype was observed a few times. The V gene is TRBV6-2 or TRBV6-3, the J gene TRBJ1-5; 10 positions agree with TRBD1. Unmatched junction bases numbered 6, after V lost 7 bases and J lost 6 bases. CDR1 MNHEY and CDR2 SVGEGT come from the germline V gene. The CDR3 has 14 amino acids. CDR3 bases: TGTGCCAGCACCCTGACAGGGGGCGGTCAGCCCCAGCATTTT. As protein: CASTLTGGGQPQHF.

The rearrangement links TRBV20-1 to TRBJ2-7; 10 nucleotides line up with TRBD2. The CDR3 sequence is 12 residues long. CDR1 is DFQATT, CDR2 SNEGSKA, per germline (reference sequence). The CDR3 protein is CSAGLAEYEQYF. Written as DNA, the CDR3 is TGCAGCGCTGGACTAGCGGAATACGAGCAGTACTTC.

The table lists this clonotype with many counts. The rearrangement uses TRBV5-5 and TRBJ2-6, with D possibly matching TRBD1 (6 bases). This CDR3 contains 15 residues. CDR1 is SGHKS, CDR2 YYEKEE, per germline (reference sequence). V was trimmed by 0 bases and J by 2 bases, leaving 6 bases between them. The chain's CDR3 is CASSLDRAGANVLTF. CDR3 DNA sequence: TGTGCCAGCAGCTTGGACAGGGCTGGGGCCAACGTCCTGACTTTC.

This chain connects TRBV6-5 to TRBJ1-6; the D gene is possibly TRBD1 (6 bases). Germline V gives CDR1 MNHEY, CDR2 SVGAGI. Trimming left V 6 bases short and J 10 bases short, with 16 bases between. CDR3 length equals 14 residues. Here the CDR3 DNA reads TGTGCCAGCAGGGCACAGGGAGATGGATCACCCCTCCACTTT. Translating gives CASRAQGDGSPLHF.